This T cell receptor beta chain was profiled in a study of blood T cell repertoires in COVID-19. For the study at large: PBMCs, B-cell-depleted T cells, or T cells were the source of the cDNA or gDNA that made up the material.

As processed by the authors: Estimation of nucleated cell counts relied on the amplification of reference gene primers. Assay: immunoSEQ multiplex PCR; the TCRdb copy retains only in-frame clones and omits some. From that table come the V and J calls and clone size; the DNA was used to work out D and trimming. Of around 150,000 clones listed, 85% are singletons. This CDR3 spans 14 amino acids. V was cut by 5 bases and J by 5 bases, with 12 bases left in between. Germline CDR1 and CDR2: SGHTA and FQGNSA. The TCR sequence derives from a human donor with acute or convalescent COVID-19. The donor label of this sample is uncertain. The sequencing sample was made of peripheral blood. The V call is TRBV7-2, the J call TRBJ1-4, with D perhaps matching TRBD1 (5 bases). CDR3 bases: TGTGCCAGCAGCGGAGTCCGGGGGAATGAAAAACTGTTTTTT. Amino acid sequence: CASSGVRGNEKLFF.